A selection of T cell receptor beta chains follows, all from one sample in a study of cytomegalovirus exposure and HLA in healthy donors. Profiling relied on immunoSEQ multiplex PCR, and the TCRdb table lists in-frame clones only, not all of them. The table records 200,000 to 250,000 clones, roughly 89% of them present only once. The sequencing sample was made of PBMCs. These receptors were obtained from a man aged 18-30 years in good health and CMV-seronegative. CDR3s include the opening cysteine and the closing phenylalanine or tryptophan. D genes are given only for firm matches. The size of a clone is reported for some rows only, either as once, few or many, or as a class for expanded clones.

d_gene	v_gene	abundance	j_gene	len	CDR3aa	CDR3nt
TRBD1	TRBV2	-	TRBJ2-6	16	CASLKVGQGLFNVLTF	TGTGCCAGCCTTAAGGTCGGACAGGGCTTGTTCAACGTCCTGACTTTC
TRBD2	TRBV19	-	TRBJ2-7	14	CASSPGLMIVAQYF	TGTGCCAGTAGTCCGGGACTAATGATCGTCGCTCAGTACTTC
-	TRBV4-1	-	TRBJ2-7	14	CASSQEALNYEQYF	TGCGCCAGCAGCCAAGAGGCTTTGAACTACGAGCAGTACTTC
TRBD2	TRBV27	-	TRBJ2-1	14	CASSPGGSYNEQFF	TGTGCCAGCAGCCCGGGGGGGTCCTACAATGAGCAGTTCTTC
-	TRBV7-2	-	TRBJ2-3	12	CASSPGLNTQYF	TGTGCCAGCAGCCCCGGACTCAATACGCAGTATTTT
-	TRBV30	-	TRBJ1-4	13	CAWSSQGNEKLFF	TGTGCCTGGAGTAGTCAGGGAAATGAAAAACTGTTTTTT
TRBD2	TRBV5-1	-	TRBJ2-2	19	CASSYQRGLAGGSTGELFF	TGCGCCAGCAGCTACCAGCGCGGACTAGCGGGGGGATCCACCGGGGAGCTGTTTTTT
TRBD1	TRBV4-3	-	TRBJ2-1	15	CASSQTGGVSNEQFF	TGCGCCAGCAGCCAAACAGGGGGCGTCAGCAATGAGCAGTTCTTC
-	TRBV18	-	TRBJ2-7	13	CASSPREGDEQYF	TGTGCCAGCTCACCACGAGAGGGCGACGAGCAGTACTTC
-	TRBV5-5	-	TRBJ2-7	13	CASSSDGLYEQYF	TGTGCCAGCAGCTCGGACGGACTCTACGAGCAGTACTTC
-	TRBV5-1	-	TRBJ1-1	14	CASNLRGANTEAFF	TGCGCCAGCAACCTCCGTGGAGCGAACACTGAAGCTTTCTTT
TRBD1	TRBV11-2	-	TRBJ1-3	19	CASSLSRDRGRLRGNTIYF	TGTGCCAGCAGCCTATCCCGGGACAGGGGGCGTTTAAGAGGAAACACCATATATTTT
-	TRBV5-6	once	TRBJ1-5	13	CASSSQGYQPQHF	TGTGCCAGCAGCTCCCAGGGCTATCAGCCCCAGCATTTT
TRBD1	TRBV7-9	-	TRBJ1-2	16	CASSVEAGGTNYGYTF	TGTGCCAGCAGCGTGGAGGCAGGGGGAACTAACTATGGCTACACCTTC
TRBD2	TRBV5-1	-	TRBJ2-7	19	CASSPIPGLAGAALYEQYF	TGCGCCAGCAGCCCTATACCGGGACTAGCGGGGGCTGCCCTCTACGAGCAGTACTTC
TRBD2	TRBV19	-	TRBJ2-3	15	CASSWTSGPTDTQYF	TGTGCCAGTAGTTGGACTAGCGGGCCCACAGATACGCAGTATTTT
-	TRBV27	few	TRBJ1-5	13	CASSLRGSQPQHF	TGTGCCAGCAGTTTACGGGGAAGTCAGCCCCAGCATTTT
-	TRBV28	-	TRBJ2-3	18	CASSTGKTWGPGTDTQYF	TGTGCCAGCAGCACAGGGAAGACCTGGGGGCCGGGCACAGATACGCAGTATTTT
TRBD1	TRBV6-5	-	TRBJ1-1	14	CASNQGTVDTEAFF	TGTGCCAGCAACCAGGGGACAGTGGACACTGAAGCTTTCTTT
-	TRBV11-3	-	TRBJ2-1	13	CASSPLGAGEQFF	TGTGCCAGCAGTCCCCTGGGAGCAGGTGAGCAGTTCTTC
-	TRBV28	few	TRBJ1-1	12	CASSRVSTEAFF	TGTGCCAGCAGCAGGGTGAGCACTGAAGCTTTCTTT
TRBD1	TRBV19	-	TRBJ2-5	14	CASSPTTGGETQYF	TGTGCCAGTAGCCCAACCACAGGGGGGGAGACCCAGTACTTC
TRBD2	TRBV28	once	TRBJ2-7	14	CASRGGRAWYEQYF	TGTGCCAGCAGAGGCGGGAGGGCCTGGTACGAGCAGTACTTC
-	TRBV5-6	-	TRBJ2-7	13	CASSLTGSHEQYF	TGTGCCAGCAGCTTGACGGGGTCCCACGAGCAGTACTTC
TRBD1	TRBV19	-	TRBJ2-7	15	CASSTQPTGGYEQYF	TGTGCCAGTAGTACCCAACCTACAGGGGGCTACGAGCAGTACTTC
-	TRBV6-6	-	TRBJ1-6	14	CASSSDNRNSPLHF	TGTGCCAGCAGCTCAGATAACCGCAATTCACCCCTCCACTTT
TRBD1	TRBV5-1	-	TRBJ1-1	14	CASSSDRLNTEAFF	TGCGCCAGCAGCTCGGACAGGCTGAACACTGAAGCTTTCTTT
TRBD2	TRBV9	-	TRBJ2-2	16	CASSVAAGGNTGELFF	TGTGCCAGCAGCGTAGCGGCGGGGGGGAACACCGGGGAGCTGTTTTTT
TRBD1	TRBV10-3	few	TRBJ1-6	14	CASPGQGAGSPLHF	TGTGCCAGCCCTGGACAGGGGGCGGGTTCACCCCTCCACTTT
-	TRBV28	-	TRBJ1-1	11	CASSSRREAFF	TGTGCCAGCAGTTCCCGCCGAGAGGCTTTCTTT
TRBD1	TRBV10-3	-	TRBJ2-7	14	CAIRGQGASYEQYF	TGTGCCATCAGGGGCCAGGGGGCTTCCTACGAGCAGTACTTC
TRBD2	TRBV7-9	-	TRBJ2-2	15	CASIGGETNTGELFF	TGTGCCAGCATCGGGGGGGAAACGAACACCGGGGAGCTGTTTTTT
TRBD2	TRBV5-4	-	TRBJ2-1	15	CASSQRTSGSNEQFF	TGTGCCAGCAGCCAAAGGACTAGCGGGAGCAATGAGCAGTTCTTC
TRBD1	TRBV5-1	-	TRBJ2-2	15	CASALSGQGTGELFF	TGCGCCAGTGCCCTCTCGGGACAGGGCACGGGGGAGCTGTTTTTT
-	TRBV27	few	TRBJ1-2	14	CASSLGREYYGYTF	TGTGCCAGCAGTTTAGGCAGGGAATACTATGGCTACACCTTC
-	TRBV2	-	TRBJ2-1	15	CASSERQEYNNEQFF	TGTGCCAGCAGTGAACGGCAGGAATACAACAATGAGCAGTTCTTC
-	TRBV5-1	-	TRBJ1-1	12	CASTWGDTEAFF	TGCGCCAGCACCTGGGGGGACACTGAAGCTTTCTTT
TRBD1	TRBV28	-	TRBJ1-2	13	CASSPTGKNGYTF	TGTGCCAGCAGTCCGACAGGGAAAAATGGCTACACCTTC
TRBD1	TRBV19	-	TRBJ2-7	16	CATQSHRGTGRGEQYF	TGTGCCACCCAATCCCATCGGGGGACAGGGCGCGGCGAGCAGTACTTC
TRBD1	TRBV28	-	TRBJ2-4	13	CASSNGQGFIQYF	TGTGCCAGCAGCAATGGACAGGGATTCATTCAGTACTTC
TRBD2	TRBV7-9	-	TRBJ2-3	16	CASSLNERGGTDTQYF	TGTGCCAGCAGCTTGAACGAGCGGGGGGGCACAGATACGCAGTATTTT
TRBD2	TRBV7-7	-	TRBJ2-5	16	CASSQIAGGRQETQYF	TGTGCTAGCAGCCAGATAGCGGGGGGGCGTCAGGAGACCCAGTACTTC
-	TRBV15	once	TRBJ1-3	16	CATSRDGPTSGNTIYF	TGTGCCACCAGCAGAGATGGGCCAACCTCTGGAAACACCATATATTTT
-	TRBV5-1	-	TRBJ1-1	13	CASSPQGFTEAFF	TGCGCCAGCAGCCCACAGGGTTTCACTGAAGCTTTCTTT
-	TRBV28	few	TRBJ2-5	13	CASSFKGARTGYF	TGTGCCAGCAGTTTCAAAGGGGCCCGGACCGGGTACTTC
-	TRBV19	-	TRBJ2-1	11	CASRGPRGQFF	TGTGCCAGTAGGGGGCCTAGGGGTCAGTTCTTC
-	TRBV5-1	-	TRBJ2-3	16	CASSARDTRSTDTQYF	TGCGCCAGCAGCGCCCGGGACACCCGAAGCACAGATACGCAGTATTTT
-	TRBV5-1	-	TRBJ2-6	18	CASSGSGTQLSGANVLTF	TGCGCCAGCAGCGGCTCCGGGACACAACTATCTGGGGCCAACGTCCTGACTTTC
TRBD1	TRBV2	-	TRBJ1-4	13	CARGTGENEKLFF	TGTGCCAGGGGGACAGGGGAGAACGAAAAACTGTTTTTT
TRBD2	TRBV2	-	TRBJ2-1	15	CASSQGLAGYNEQFF	TGTGCCAGCAGCCAAGGACTAGCGGGATACAATGAGCAGTTCTTC
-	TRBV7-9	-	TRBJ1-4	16	CASSLGARTVYEKLFF	TGTGCCAGCAGCTTAGGGGCCCGGACAGTCTATGAAAAACTGTTTTTT